This T cell receptor beta chain was found in a study of blood T cell repertoires in COVID-19. Using immunoSEQ multiplex PCR, the repertoire was profiled, and TCRdb retains in-frame clones only, with some absent. Of some 150,000 clones listed, under 90% are singletons. Germline assignment: CDR1 MNHEY and CDR2 SVGAGI. The CDR3 extends over 12 amino acids. V dropped 7 bases and J dropped 2 bases, with 9 bases sitting between them. Sequenced material: peripheral blood. This clonotype originated in a human donor in a cohort sampled during active COVID-19. The chain recombines TRBV6-5 with TRBJ2-7; perhaps TRBD1 as D (5 bases). CDR3 amino acids: CASISTAYEQYF. CDR3 nucleotides: TGTGCCAGCATCTCGACAGCCTACGAGCAGTACTTC.